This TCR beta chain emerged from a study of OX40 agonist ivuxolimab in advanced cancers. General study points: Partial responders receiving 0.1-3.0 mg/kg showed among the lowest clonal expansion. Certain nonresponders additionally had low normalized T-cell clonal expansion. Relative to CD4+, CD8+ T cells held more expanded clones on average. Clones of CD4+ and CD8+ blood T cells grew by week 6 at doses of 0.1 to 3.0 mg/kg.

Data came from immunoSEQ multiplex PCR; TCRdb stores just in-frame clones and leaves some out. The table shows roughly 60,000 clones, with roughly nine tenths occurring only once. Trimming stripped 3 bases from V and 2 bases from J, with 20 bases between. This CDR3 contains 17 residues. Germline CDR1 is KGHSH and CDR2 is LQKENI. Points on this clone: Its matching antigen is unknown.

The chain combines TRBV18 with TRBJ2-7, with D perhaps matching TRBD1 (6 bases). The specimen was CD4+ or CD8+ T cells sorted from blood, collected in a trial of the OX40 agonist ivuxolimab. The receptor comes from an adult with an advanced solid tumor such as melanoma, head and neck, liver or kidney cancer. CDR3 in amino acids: CASSPLQGQHNAYEQYF. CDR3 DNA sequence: TGTGCCAGCTCACCCTTGCAAGGACAGCATAACGCCTACGAGCAGTACTTC.